This T cell receptor beta chain was sequenced during a study of PD-L1 blockade in urothelial cancer (dated 2017 in TCRdb). A note on the overall study: Therapy was started in the mid-2010s for all patients, and atezolizumab 1,200 mg was administered intravenously every 3 weeks. The study was an exploratory multi-omic analysis of somatic, immune and clinical correlates of response to PD-L1 blockade with atezolizumab in urothelial cancer. Durable clinical benefit was achieved by nine patients but not by the remaining 20. In the same patients, whole exome sequencing and RNA sequencing of pretreatment tumors were performed in addition to TCR sequencing. Blood samples yielded a median of around 130,000 T cells and 65,000 to 95,000 unique TCRs, with median clonality roughly 0.082. About 90% of the 29 patients were identified as males with urothelial cancer of bladder origin, and a prior smoking history was reported by 18 of 29 patients. Pretreatment blood TCR-seq was available for about 27 patients, at least one posttreatment blood collection was obtained for 24 patients, and tumor TCR-seq was available for 24 patients. TCR sequencing covered pretreatment tumor samples and matched, serially collected peripheral blood taken before and after atezolizumab treatment. Blood samples were analyzed 3 weeks after the start of treatment (second dose) and 6 weeks after the start of treatment. Durable clinical benefit was defined as progression-free survival longer than 6 months, and TCR features were also tested against progression-free and overall survival. Patients had an ECOG performance status of 0 or 1 and had received between 0 and 3 prior chemotherapy regimens.

General study outcomes and caveats: Because the sample size was small (n of about 30) and many of the analyses were exploratory, the results are meant to be hypothesis-generating. At 3 weeks after the start of treatment, tumor-associated TCR clones in peripheral blood had expanded more in patients with durable benefit (n ≈ 20, p = 0.022). Improved progression-free and overall survival was associated with having pretreatment peripheral blood TCR clonality below the median.

Sample time point, as interpreted from the label and publication: pretreatment peripheral blood. A cohort of about 30 patients with locally advanced or metastatic urothelial carcinoma, treated at Memorial Sloan Kettering on a trial protocol, was included. Peripheral blood mononuclear cells were collected pretreatment and during treatment, with between 1 and 8 total time points obtained per patient. The Qiagen DNeasy Blood extraction kit was used to purify genomic DNA from total PBMCs and tumor samples. Collected pretreatment and during treatment, PBMCs were isolated and stored as previously described. A note on this clone: Its antigen remains unidentified. No qualities accompany the bases; no much larger clone lies one base away.

Each PCR received spiked-in synthetic TCR analog templates so that absolute template abundance could be estimated from read counts. The immunoSEQ assay used bias-controlled V and J gene primers to amplify TCRbeta CDR3 regions from genomic DNA. Sequencing of rearranged TCRbeta segments was done at approximately 20X coverage. In the paper's pipeline: Sequencing errors were corrected by clustering, and CDR3s were annotated against IMGT so that V, D and J genes could be assigned. Downstream analyses used only productive TCRbeta rearrangements, leaving out any out-of-frame or stop-codon sequences. Clonality was computed as one minus Shannon entropy normalized by the log of the number of unique productive sequences. Clones differing between time points or between blood and tumor were identified by Fisher's exact test with Benjamini-Hochberg correction at adjusted p below 0.01. Drawn from immuneACCESS, this table holds only the in-frame rearrangements with V and J called that TCRdb kept. Clones are partly lost; checked studies trace under half to an unresolved V gene and leave the rest unexplained. D and trimming were read from the DNA, whereas the V and J calls and clone size are those reported in that table. Across this sample there are under 95,000 clones, with around 84% seen only once. The ten most abundant clones make up roughly 2% of the sample.

CDR1 and CDR2, looked up from the germline V gene, are SNHLY and FYNNEI. V ends up 6 bases short and J 6 bases short, with an unmatched junction base count of 18. The CDR3, cysteine through phenylalanine, is 17 amino acids long. Of the read, only the CDR3 DNA is kept; its 51 bases are in frame from base 1. The chain is assembled from TRBV2 and TRBJ1-2, and 8 bases in between align with TRBD1. Sequenced here: PBMCs, sampled around atezolizumab (anti-PD-L1) treatment. The source of this sequence is a man aged 55 to 69 with urothelial cancer. The CDR3 amino acid sequence is: CASSRQMGQVTRNGYTF. The sequenced DNA is TGTGCCAGCAGCCGACAAATGGGACAGGTCACCCGGAATGGCTACACCTTC.